This T cell receptor (beta chain) derives from a study of human T cells and chemical hapten exposure. Looking at the study overall: Largely, small differences in pooled library volume made per-sample TCR yields vary.

One entry per CDR3 protein results from TCRdb running MiXCR on the RACE reads. The sample lists about 46,000 distinct CDR3 sequences, around 4.1% occurring once. Regarding time point: healthy volunteer bleed at 2 weeks. Total RNA came from unfractionated whole blood. Trimming shortened V by 6 bases and J by 6 bases, and 18 bases separated the two germline ends. Per the germline V gene, CDR1 is DFQATT and CDR2 is SNEGSKA (reference sequence). There are 14 residues in the CDR3. This clonotype has a count of ten or more. The receptor was derived from a female donor in good health. Some clones in this sample may be carry-over from other donors' samples. The V call is TRBV20-1, the J call TRBJ2-1; D may be TRBD2 (7 bases). The sequenced material came from whole blood. Written as DNA, the CDR3 is TGCAGTGCCCCCTTGGGGGGGGCGGGCAATGAGCAGTTCTTC. Translation gives CSAPLGGAGNEQFF.